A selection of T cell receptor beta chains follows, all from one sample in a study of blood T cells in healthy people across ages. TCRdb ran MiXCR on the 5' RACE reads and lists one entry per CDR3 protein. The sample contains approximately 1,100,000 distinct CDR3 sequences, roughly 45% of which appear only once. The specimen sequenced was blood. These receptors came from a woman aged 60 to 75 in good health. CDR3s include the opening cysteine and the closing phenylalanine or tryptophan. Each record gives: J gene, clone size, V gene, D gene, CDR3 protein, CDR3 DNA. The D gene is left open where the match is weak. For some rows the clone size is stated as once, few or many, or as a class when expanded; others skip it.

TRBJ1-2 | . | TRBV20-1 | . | CSARSVGEGYGYSF | TGCAGTGCCCGGTCGGTGGGGGAGGGATATGGCTACTCCTTC
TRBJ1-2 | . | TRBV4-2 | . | CASSQDRQDMFGYTF | TGTGCCAGCAGCCAAGATCGACAGGATATGTTTGGCTACACCTTC
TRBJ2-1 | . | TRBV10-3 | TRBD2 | CAISDTGGNEQFF | TGTGCCATCAGTGACACGGGGGGGAATGAGCAGTTCTTC
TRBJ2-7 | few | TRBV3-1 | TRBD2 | CASSQGPGLDSYEQYF | TGTGCCAGCAGCCAAGGGCCGGGACTAGACTCCTACGAGCAGTACTTC
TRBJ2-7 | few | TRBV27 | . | CASRVNSYEQYF | TGTGCCAGCAGAGTAAACTCCTACGAGCAGTACTTC
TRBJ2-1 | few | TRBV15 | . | CATSRGEGYEQFF | TGTGCCACCAGCAGAGGAGAAGGCTATGAGCAGTTCTTC
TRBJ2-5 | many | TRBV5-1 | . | CASSFVETQYF | TGCGCCAGCAGCTTTGTAGAGACCCAGTACTTC
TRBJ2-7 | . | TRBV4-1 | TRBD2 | CASSQEAPGRAYEQYF | TGCGCCAGCAGCCAAGAAGCTCCCGGGAGGGCCTACGAGCAGTACTTC
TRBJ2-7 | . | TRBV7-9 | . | CASSLGAGRNYEQYF | TGTGCCAGCAGCTTAGGTGCAGGGAGGAACTACGAGCAGTACTTC
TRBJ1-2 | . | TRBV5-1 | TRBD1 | CASSLLPGQGDYGYTF | TGCGCCAGCAGCCTCCTCCCGGGACAGGGGGACTATGGCTACACCTTC
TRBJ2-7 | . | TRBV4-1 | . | CASSPRGTDYYEQYF | TGCGCCAGCAGCCCCCGAGGAACGGATTACTACGAGCAGTACTTC
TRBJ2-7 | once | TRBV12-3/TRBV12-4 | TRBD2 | CASSLALLAGGHEQYF | TGTGCCAGCAGTTTAGCGCTGCTAGCGGGAGGCCACGAGCAGTACTTC
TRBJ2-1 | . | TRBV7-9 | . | CASSLVREYGEQFF | TGTGCCAGCAGCTTAGTGAGGGAGTACGGTGAGCAGTTCTTC
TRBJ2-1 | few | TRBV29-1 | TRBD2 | CSVVLAGGRREQFF | TGCAGCGTCGTACTAGCGGGAGGCCGACGGGAGCAGTTCTTC
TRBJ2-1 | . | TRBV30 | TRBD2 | CAWSGALAVSYNEQFF | TGTGCCTGGAGTGGAGCTCTAGCGGTCTCCTACAATGAGCAGTTCTTC
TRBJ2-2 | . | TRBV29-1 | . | CSVGIGSHTGELFF | TGCAGCGTTGGAATCGGGAGTCACACCGGGGAGCTGTTTTTT
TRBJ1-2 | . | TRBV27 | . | CASSFRGINYGYTF | TGTGCCAGCAGTTTCCGGGGAATTAACTATGGCTACACCTTC
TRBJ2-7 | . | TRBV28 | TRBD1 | CASSIYRGSDEQYF | TGTGCCAGCAGTATTTACAGGGGCTCGGACGAGCAGTACTTC
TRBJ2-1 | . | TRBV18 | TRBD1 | CASSSGQDNEQFF | TGTGCCAGCTCATCAGGACAGGACAATGAGCAGTTCTTC
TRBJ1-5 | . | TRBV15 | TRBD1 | CATSRRQGADQPQHF | TGTGCCACCAGCAGAAGACAGGGGGCCGATCAGCCCCAGCATTTT
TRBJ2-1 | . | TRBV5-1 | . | CASSFTGRVDNEQFF | TGCGCCAGCAGCTTCACCGGGAGAGTCGACAATGAGCAGTTCTTC
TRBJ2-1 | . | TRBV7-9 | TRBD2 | CASSVLFGLAGGMNEQFF | TGTGCCAGCAGCGTCCTGTTTGGACTAGCGGGAGGGATGAATGAGCAGTTCTTC
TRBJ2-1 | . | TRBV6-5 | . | CASGGSNEQFF | TGTGCCAGCGGGGGGAGTAATGAGCAGTTCTTC
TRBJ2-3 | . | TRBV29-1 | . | CSAAGAVTDTQYF | TGCAGCGCCGCAGGAGCTGTCACAGATACGCAGTATTTT
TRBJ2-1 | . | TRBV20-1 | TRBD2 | CSAGTGGVNEQFF | TGCAGTGCGGGGACGGGAGGGGTCAATGAGCAGTTCTTC
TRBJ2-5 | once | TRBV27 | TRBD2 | CASSDMGGLGYEQYF | TGTGCCAGCAGCGATATGGGGGGGTTAGGGTATGAGCAGTACTTC
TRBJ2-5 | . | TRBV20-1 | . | CSASGRTAGVGETQYF | TGCAGTGCTAGCGGTCGGACAGCCGGGGTTGGAGAGACCCAGTACTTC
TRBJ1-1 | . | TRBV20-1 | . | CSARDWRGLDNTEAFF | TGCAGTGCTAGAGATTGGAGGGGTCTGGATAACACTGAAGCTTTCTTT
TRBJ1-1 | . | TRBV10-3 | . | CAISESGGPVTEAFF | TGTGCCATCAGTGAGTCGGGAGGCCCTGTCACTGAAGCTTTCTTT
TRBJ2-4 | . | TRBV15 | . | CATSEDRLTTDLAKNIQYF | TGTGCCACCAGCGAGGATCGGCTAACAACCGATCTAGCCAAAAACATTCAGTACTTC
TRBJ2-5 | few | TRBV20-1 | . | CSTGVSETQYF | TGCAGCACGGGGGTGTCAGAGACCCAGTACTTC
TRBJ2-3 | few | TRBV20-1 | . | CSARERAGYTQYF | TGCAGTGCTAGAGAGCGGGCAGGATATACGCAGTATTTT
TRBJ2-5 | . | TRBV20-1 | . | CSASSPYQETQYF | TGCAGTGCTAGTTCCCCGTACCAAGAGACCCAGTACTTC
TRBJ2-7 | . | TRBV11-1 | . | CASSLGRQSCEQYF | TGTGCCAGCAGCTTAGGACGACAGTCCTGCGAGCAGTACTTC
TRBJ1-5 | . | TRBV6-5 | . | CASRPYRESPQHF | TGTGCCAGCAGGCCTTACAGGGAATCGCCCCAGCATTTT
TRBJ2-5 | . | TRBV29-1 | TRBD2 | CSVRSGSHQETQYF | TGCAGCGTTCGTAGCGGGAGTCATCAAGAGACCCAGTACTTC
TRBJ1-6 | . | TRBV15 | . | CATSREGRTPLHF | TGTGCCACCAGCAGAGAGGGCAGAACACCCCTCCACTTT
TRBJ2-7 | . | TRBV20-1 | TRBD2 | CSATGLAGSYEQYF | TGCAGTGCGACGGGACTAGCGGGATCCTACGAGCAGTACTTC
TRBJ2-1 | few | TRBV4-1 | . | CASSPEFVEQFF | TGCGCCAGCAGCCCTGAATTTGTTGAGCAGTTCTTC
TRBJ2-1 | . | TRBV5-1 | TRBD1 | CASSLAGTEQYNEQFF | TGCGCCAGCAGCTTGGCCGGGACAGAGCAATACAATGAGCAGTTCTTC
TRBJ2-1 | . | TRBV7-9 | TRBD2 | CASSYTSGSGNEQFF | TGTGCCAGCAGCTACACTAGCGGGAGCGGGAATGAGCAGTTCTTC
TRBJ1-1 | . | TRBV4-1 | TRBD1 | CASSYQGAGTEAFF | TGCGCCAGCAGCTACCAGGGGGCCGGCACTGAAGCTTTCTTT
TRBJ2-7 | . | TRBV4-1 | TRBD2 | CASSQPRLAGDEQYF | TGCGCCAGCAGCCAACCAAGACTAGCGGGAGATGAGCAGTACTTC
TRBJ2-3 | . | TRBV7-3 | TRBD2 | CASSFSGRGDTQYF | TGTGCCAGCAGCTTCAGCGGGAGGGGGGATACGCAGTATTTT
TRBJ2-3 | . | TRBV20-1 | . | CSARDRTRSSTDTQYF | TGCAGTGCTAGAGACCGAACAAGGTCTAGCACAGATACGCAGTATTTT
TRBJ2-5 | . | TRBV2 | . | CASSPTLETQYF | TGTGCCAGCAGTCCGACTCTGGAGACCCAGTACTTC
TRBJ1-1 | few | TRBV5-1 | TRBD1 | CASSFSQGGTEAFF | TGCGCCAGCAGCTTTAGCCAGGGGGGAACTGAAGCTTTCTTT
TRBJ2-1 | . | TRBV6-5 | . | CASSYREPGTPYNEQFF | TGTGCCAGCAGTTACCGTGAGCCGGGGACTCCCTACAATGAGCAGTTCTTC
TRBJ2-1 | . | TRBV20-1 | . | CSARDLDSQWDEQFF | TGCAGTGCTAGAGATCTAGACTCACAGTGGGATGAGCAGTTCTTC
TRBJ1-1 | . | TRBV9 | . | CASSEHRAEAFF | TGTGCCAGCAGCGAACACAGGGCTGAAGCTTTCTTT
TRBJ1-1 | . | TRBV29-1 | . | CSVGEGGNTEAFF | TGCAGCGTTGGGGAGGGGGGTAATACTGAAGCTTTCTTT
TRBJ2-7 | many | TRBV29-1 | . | CSVILSEKGYEQYF | TGCAGCGTTATCTTGTCCGAAAAAGGATACGAGCAGTACTTC
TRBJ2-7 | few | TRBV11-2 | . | CASSYRTAGSYEQYF | TGTGCCAGCAGCTATCGGACGGCAGGGTCCTACGAGCAGTACTTC
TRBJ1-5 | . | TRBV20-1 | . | CSAFIDGGNQPQHF | TGCAGTGCTTTTATCGATGGCGGCAATCAGCCCCAGCATTTT
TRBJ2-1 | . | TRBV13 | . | CASSFLNFNNEQFF | TGTGCCAGCAGCTTTTTAAATTTCAACAATGAGCAGTTCTTC
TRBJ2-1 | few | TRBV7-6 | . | CASSSDGPGVNEQFF | TGTGCCAGCAGCTCCGACGGGCCAGGGGTCAATGAGCAGTTCTTC
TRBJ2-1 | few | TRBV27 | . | CASSLYGGDEQFF | TGTGCCAGCAGTTTATATGGGGGCGATGAGCAGTTCTTC
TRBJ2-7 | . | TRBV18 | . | CASSPGSRTGRYEQYF | TGTGCCAGCTCACCGGGAAGCAGGACTGGTCGCTACGAGCAGTACTTC
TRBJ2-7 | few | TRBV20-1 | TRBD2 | CSARKGGRTYEQYF | TGCAGTGCTAGGAAGGGCGGGAGGACCTACGAGCAGTACTTC